The sequence of this T cell receptor (beta chain) was determined in a study of T-cell reconstitution after alpha-beta-depleted transplantation in children. Preparation of the TCRbeta library was carried out with unique molecular identifiers. One entry per CDR3 protein results from TCRdb running MiXCR on the PCR reads. The data contain 400,000 to 500,000 distinct CDR3 sequences, approximately 10% of them singletons. From germline, CDR1 is ENHRY and CDR2 SYGVKD. Trimming cost V 4 bases and J 3 bases, with 16 bases left between them. The CDR3 spans 16 residues. Comments on this clonotype: This could be a read error, since a much larger clone is one nucleotide away.

This clonotype originated in a human donor who donated a stem cell graft to a child with acute myeloid leukemia. The sequencing used PBMCs from the stem cell graft donor, collected from the stem cell graft. This chain uses TRBV10-3 with TRBJ2-1; a possible D gene is TRBD2 (5 bases). As DNA, the CDR3 is TGTGCCATCAGTGTAGGTGTGTCGGGAATCTACAATGAGCAGTTCTTC. Amino acid sequence: CAISVGVSGIYNEQFF.